This T cell receptor beta chain was identified in a study of monozygotic twins with inflammatory bowel disease. TCRdb re-called the 5' RACE reads, yielding one record per CDR3 amino acid sequence without DNA. This sample's clone table lists 300,000 to 400,000 distinct CDR3 sequences. Note on this clonotype: Its antigen is undetermined.

Findings and limits, study-wide: IBD patients exhibited fewer clonotypes shared with other individuals than healthy twins, particularly with disease activity. Data gave no support to a single strong signal or clonotype associated with IBD.

CDR3 size: 15 residues. Germline values: CDR1 SGHRS, CDR2 YFSETQ. This chain joins TRBV5-1 and TRBJ2-1; TCRdb proposes TRBD2, but this gene call is untestable without DNA. Sequencing was done on a sample of blood. This sequence originates from a human donor with ulcerative colitis or Crohn's disease, or a healthy co-twin of an affected twin (not recorded which). The CDR3 protein is CASSLVRAENNEQFF.